The entry below gives a single T cell receptor (beta chain) sequence along with its context. The clone's antigen remains unknown. Per-base qualities were not stored, and no clone one base away is much larger. In the germline V gene (reference sequence), CDR1 corresponds to DFQATT and CDR2 to SNEGSKA. The CDR3 goes from the cysteine to the phenylalanine over 13 residues. Only the CDR3 portion is preserved as DNA: 39 bases, with reading frame beginning at the first base. Compared with germline, V lacks 5 bases and J lacks 4 bases; bases without a gene match: 8. The protocol used for the library was 5' RACE. TCRdb names Illumina HiSeq 2500 as the instrument used. A second PCR of roughly 7 to 11 cycles was performed with a sample-barcoded 5' primer and a J-beta primer mix. Each TCR beta cDNA molecule received a unique molecular identifier from a template-switch 5' adaptor carrying 12 random nucleotides. At least 3 million CDR3-containing paired-end reads were obtained from each sample. The Mint cDNA synthesis kit, primed by a TRBC-specific oligonucleotide, was used to synthesize first-strand cDNA from all RNA. All cDNA was treated with uracil-DNA glycosylase and then went through a first 18-cycle PCR with the universal primers M1SS and BC2_uni_R. As for the authors' bioinformatics: For normalization, 1 million high-quality reads, each with a distinct molecular identifier, were randomly selected from each sample. Instead of being binned into consensus sequences, reads that shared molecular identifiers were thrown out. MiTCR, run with a Q25 quality threshold and the strictest error-elimination algorithm, handled CDR3 identification, clonotype clustering and error correction. Lower-bound total TCR beta diversity was estimated with a nonparametric unseen species model using Euler transformation. TCRdb passed the public sequencing reads through fastp at Q25 and MiXCR, retaining productive beta sequences. Under each unique CDR3 protein, matching rows form one entry showing the most common genes and DNA. These V and J calls rely on TCRdb rather than the paper's analysis. The sample includes 1.5 million to 1.9 million distinct CDR3 sequences, with roughly 43% observed a single time. Together, the top ten hold just over 4% of the sample.

This sample stems from a study of blood T cells in healthy people across ages (dated by TCRdb to 2015 to 2017). A note on the overall study: In model experiments, template switching captured roughly one uniquely barcoded TCR beta cDNA molecule for every two T cells. Using deep sequencing normalized with unique cDNA molecular identifiers, the study measured how TCR beta repertoire diversity changes with age. The donors were split into four age groups: young (average around 15 years), middle-aged (roughly 39), aged (over 55) and long-lived (about 82). To avoid experimental bias, donors of different ages were distributed randomly across sequencing lanes. Using the same blood draw, the study looked at two additional independent replicas of 1 million unique cDNA reads for two donors, one aged 18 to 30 and the other aged 80 or older.

The donors were roughly 38 Caucasian individuals from Russia, aged roughly 6 to 95 years, who were systemically healthy. Ten milliliters of peripheral blood were drawn from each donor into EDTA-treated Vacutainer tubes. Ficoll-Paque density-gradient centrifugation was used to isolate PBMCs, with at least 6 million per sample. Total RNA was extracted from PBMCs with Trizol reagent, with at least 6 micrograms obtained per sample. The percentages of naive CD45RAhigh/CD27high T cells were determined by flow cytometry on a PBMC aliquot from every donor. Broader findings and caveats from the paper: Estimates of total diversity from one million sequenced T cells were regarded as lower bounds and underestimates. Observed TCR beta diversity per million T cells fell roughly linearly with age, and a significant reduction was already apparent by age roughly 40. Compared with the aged group, the long-lived group had more naive CD4+ T cells, fewer expanded clones and increased TCR diversity, suggesting age selection. Because donor CMV infection status was unknown, age-related changes in expanded clonotypes were potentially confounded. Because profiling used bulk unsorted PBMCs, naive and antigen-experienced compartments could not be compared conclusively. A strong correlation was found between observed TCR beta diversity and the percentage of naive T cells measured by flow cytometry.

The specimen was blood. The receptor was derived from a woman between 18 and 29 years old in good health. The chain was built from TRBV20-1 and TRBJ2-7; 7 of the junction bases match TRBD2. The bases are TGCAGTGCTCCCCCCCTGCGGGGGTACGAGCAGTACTTC. The translation is CSAPPLRGYEQYF.